These T cell receptor delta chains were read from a single sample in a study of γδ T cells in repeated Plasmodium falciparum infection. TCRdb repeated clone calling on the multiplex PCR reads with CATT. Among over 90,000 delta-chain clones listed, more than 0.85% were seen once. The sample comprised gamma-delta T cells from blood. The source of these receptors is a pool of human donors (malaria-infected and uninfected, not separated). CDR3s include the opening cysteine and the closing phenylalanine or tryptophan. The D gene is left open where the match is weak. For some rows the clone size is stated as once, few or many, or as a class when expanded; others skip it.

clone size,V gene,D gene,J gene,CDR3 DNA,CDR3 protein
medium-sized,TRDV2,NA,TRDJ1,TGTGCCTGTGACACTGGGGGTCCCCGTGGGAAACTCATCTTT,CACDTGGPRGKLIF
many,TRDV1,TRDD3,TRDJ1,TGTGCTCTTGGGGAACGCTTGCTGTACTGGGGGATTACTACCGATAAACTCATCTTT,CALGERLLYWGITTDKLIF
many,TRDV1,TRDD3,TRDJ1,TGTGCTCTTGGGGAACTAGGCTCTTATATAACCAGTTCTGGGGGATACACCGATAAACTCATCTTT,CALGELGSYITSSGGYTDKLIF
many,TRDV1,NA,TRDJ1,TGTGCTCTTGGGAGGGCCCCCAAAGGGAGGGGATCGTACACCGATAAACTCATCTTT,CALGRAPKGRGSYTDKLIF
many,TRDV1,NA,TRDJ1,TGTGCTCTTGGGCCGATTCTGAGGGAAATGTACACCGATAAACTCATCTTT,CALGPILREMYTDKLIF
medium-sized,TRDV2,NA,TRDJ1,TGTGCCTGTGACACCGCCCTGAACGGGTCCCACACCGATAAACTCATCTTT,CACDTALNGSHTDKLIF
many,TRDV2,NA,TRDJ1,TGTGCCTGTGACACCCTTTTGTACCCTGCGGGGACCGATAAACTCATCTTT,CACDTLLYPAGTDKLIF
many,TRDV1,NA,TRDJ1,TGTGCTCTTGGGGCAACCTCCGACGAATGGGGGCCCCACACCGATAAACTCATCTTT,CALGATSDEWGPHTDKLIF
many,TRDV1,NA,TRDJ1,TGTGCTCTTGGGGAAGACTTGTCCTACCCCCTATACCATCAATCCGGTAAACTCATCTTT,CALGEDLSYPLYHQSGKLIF
many,TRDV1,TRDD3,TRDJ1,TGTGCTCTTGGGGAACGGGGCGAGTTTGCCTTCCCCCCTTCTCGTACTGTCTGGGGGATACGGGGCACCGATAAACTCATCTTT,CALGERGEFAFPPSRTVWGIRGTDKLIF
many,TRDV1,TRDD3,TRDJ1,TGTGCTCTTGGGCCATATTGGAGGGATACGACGTACACCGATAAACTCATCTTT,CALGPYWRDTTYTDKLIF
many,TRDV1,TRDD3,TRDJ1,TGTGCTCTTGGGAAACCTTACGCCCTGGGGGATACGAACACCGATAAACTCATCTTT,CALGKPYALGDTNTDKLIF
many,TRDV1,TRDD3,TRDJ1,TGTGCTCTTGGGTTACTTCCCCTGACTGTACTGGGGGTCCCGGGGAAACTCATCTTT,CALGLLPLTVLGVPGKLIF
many,TRDV2,TRDD3,TRDJ1,TGTGCCTGTGACACCGGTCCTGGGGGACGCGATAAACTCATCTTC,CACDTGPGGRDKLIF
many,TRDV1,NA,TRDJ1,TGTGCTCTTGGGGACTCGGGGCCTTCCTACTTCACCGGGGGATATAGGAAAAAACTCATCTTT,CALGDSGPSYFTGGYRKKLIF
NA,TRDV3,TRDD3,TRDJ3,TGTGCCTGTAATGATCTACCCCTCTTCGAGATTACTGATGTGGGGGACAGCTCCTGGGACACCCGAAAGATGTTTTTC,CACNDLPLFEITDVGDSSWDTRKMFF
many,TRDV1,NA,TRDJ1,TGTGCTCTTGGGACTCAACGGCCTTCCCTTCGGTGGGCGATCTACACCGATAAACTCATCTTT,CALGTQRPSLRWAIYTDKLIF
many,TRDV1,NA,TRDJ1,TGTGCTCTTGGGGAAACGTCCGCAGAACTACCGCTACTGGGCTATGGGGCCGATAAACTCATCTTT,CALGETSAELPLLGYGADKLIF
medium-sized,TRDV2,TRDD3,TRDJ1,TGTGCCTGTGACTCGATTCTACTGGGGGATACCCCCGATAAACTCATCTTT,CACDSILLGDTPDKLIF
NA,TRDV1,NA,TRDJ1,TGTGCTCTTGGGGAATCTAAAAACGAGGGGGCACCACTCCTACCTTACACCGATAAACTCATCTTT,CALGESKNEGAPLLPYTDKLIF
many,TRDV1,TRDD3,TRDJ1,TGTGCTCTTGGGGAACTTCTATTATCTTTTCTAGGACTGGGGGATTCGGGCGGCACCGATAAACTCATCTTT,CALGELLLSFLGLGDSGGTDKLIF
many,TRDV1,NA,TRDJ3,TGTGCTCTTGGGGAACCTCTTCCTGCGCGAGTACTGGGGATGGGCCCCTGGGACACCCGACAGATGTTTTTC,CALGEPLPARVLGMGPWDTRQMFF
medium-sized,TRDV2,TRDD3,TRDJ1,TGTGCCTGTGACACCGTTGTTTCCTTACGTTTGGGGGATACGCGAGGAACCGATAAACTCATCTTT,CACDTVVSLRLGDTRGTDKLIF
medium-sized,TRDV2,TRDD3,TRDJ1,TGTGCCTGTGACTCTCTAACTGGGGGACAGACTGAGTACACCGATAAACTCATCTTT,CACDSLTGGQTEYTDKLIF
medium-sized,TRDV2,NA,TRDJ1,TGTGCCTGTGACAATCTGGGGAGCCCCGGGTACACCGATAAACTCATCTTT,CACDNLGSPGYTDKLIF
many,TRDV2,TRDD3,TRDJ3,TGTGCCTGTGACACCGTAGGGGATACGAGGAGCTCCTGGGACACCCGACAGATGTTTTTC,CACDTVGDTRSSWDTRQMFF
many,TRDV1,TRDD3,TRDJ1,TGTGCTCTTGGGGAACTAATGGTCCTAGGCGGGGGATACGAGGGTAACGATAAACTCATCTTT,CALGELMVLGGGYEGNDKLIF